The rows below give T cell receptor beta chains drawn from one sample of a study of radiotherapy plus CTLA-4 blockade in lung cancer. The repertoire was sequenced with immunoSEQ multiplex PCR; TCRdb's copy has only in-frame clones and lacks some. This sample has about 88,000 clones, with roughly 70% found just once. The sequencing used peripheral blood, collected from a patient treated with radiotherapy plus ipilimumab. The source is a human donor with non-small cell lung cancer that progressed on radiotherapy plus ipilimumab. CDR3s include the opening cysteine and the closing phenylalanine or tryptophan. Fields, in order: J gene, CDR3 length, clone size, V gene, D gene, CDR3 DNA, CDR3 protein. D genes are given only for firm matches. The size entry is marked missing in some rows and otherwise reads once, few, many or a size class.

J gene: TRBJ2-2
CDR3 length: 16
clone size: -
V gene: TRBV10-3
D gene: -
CDR3 DNA: TGTGCCATCTCCGGGCCCCCTTTCGGGGACACCGGGGAGCTGTTTTTT
CDR3 protein: CAISGPPFGDTGELFF

J gene: TRBJ2-5
CDR3 length: 15
clone size: -
V gene: TRBV5-1
D gene: TRBD2
CDR3 DNA: TGCGCCAGCAGCTCTCAAGCGGGGGTACAAGAGACCCAGTACTTC
CDR3 protein: CASSSQAGVQETQYF

J gene: TRBJ1-5
CDR3 length: 15
clone size: -
V gene: TRBV28
D gene: TRBD1
CDR3 DNA: TGTGCCAGCAGTACCTTTACAGGGGGGAGTCAGCCCCAGCATTTT
CDR3 protein: CASSTFTGGSQPQHF

J gene: TRBJ2-7
CDR3 length: 14
clone size: -
V gene: TRBV19
D gene: TRBD1
CDR3 DNA: TGTGCCAGTAGTATCACGGGACAGGGGCTCGAGCAGTACTTC
CDR3 protein: CASSITGQGLEQYF

J gene: TRBJ1-2
CDR3 length: 12
clone size: few
V gene: TRBV6-5
D gene: TRBD1
CDR3 DNA: TGTGCCAGCCTACAGGGGACATCAGGCTACACCTTC
CDR3 protein: CASLQGTSGYTF

J gene: TRBJ1-5
CDR3 length: 13
clone size: few
V gene: TRBV6-1
D gene: -
CDR3 DNA: TGTGCCAGCAGGCCATTCCCGGGTCAGCCCCAGCATTTT
CDR3 protein: CASRPFPGQPQHF

J gene: TRBJ2-1
CDR3 length: 16
clone size: -
V gene: TRBV28
D gene: TRBD1
CDR3 DNA: TGTGCCAGCAGGGAACCCGGGACAGGACGATACAATGAGCAGTTCTTC
CDR3 protein: CASREPGTGRYNEQFF

J gene: TRBJ1-4
CDR3 length: 15
clone size: few
V gene: TRBV28
D gene: TRBD1
CDR3 DNA: TGTGCCAGCAGTTTGACAGGGAAAAGGGGTGAAAAACTGTTTTTT
CDR3 protein: CASSLTGKRGEKLFF

J gene: TRBJ2-2
CDR3 length: 14
clone size: -
V gene: TRBV7-6
D gene: -
CDR3 DNA: TGTGCCAGCAGCTTACGGGACACTACCGGGGAGCTGTTTTTT
CDR3 protein: CASSLRDTTGELFF

J gene: TRBJ2-1
CDR3 length: 13
clone size: -
V gene: TRBV30
D gene: -
CDR3 DNA: TGTGCCTGGAGTGTAACAGTTAACCATGAGCAGTTCTTC
CDR3 protein: CAWSVTVNHEQFF

J gene: TRBJ1-1
CDR3 length: 14
clone size: -
V gene: TRBV5-1
D gene: -
CDR3 DNA: TGCGCCAGCAGCTTGGGGGCAGGGCGGACTGAAGCTTTCTTT
CDR3 protein: CASSLGAGRTEAFF

J gene: TRBJ1-1
CDR3 length: 13
clone size: -
V gene: TRBV5-1
D gene: -
CDR3 DNA: TGCGCCAGCAGCTTCGGGGGTAACACTGAAGCTTTCTTT
CDR3 protein: CASSFGGNTEAFF

J gene: TRBJ2-3
CDR3 length: 13
clone size: once
V gene: TRBV6-4
D gene: -
CDR3 DNA: TGTGCCAGCAGTGACTCCCCCACAGATACGCAGTATTTT
CDR3 protein: CASSDSPTDTQYF

J gene: TRBJ2-5
CDR3 length: 15
clone size: -
V gene: TRBV5-6
D gene: -
CDR3 DNA: TGTGCCAGCAGCCTCCAGACTCCTCTACGAGAGACCCAGTACTTC
CDR3 protein: CASSLQTPLRETQYF

J gene: TRBJ1-1
CDR3 length: 13
clone size: -
V gene: TRBV6-4
D gene: -
CDR3 DNA: TGTGCCAGCAGCGCACTCGAGGGGGAGCGGGCTTTCTTT
CDR3 protein: CASSALEGERAFF

J gene: TRBJ2-1
CDR3 length: 14
clone size: -
V gene: TRBV7-9
D gene: TRBD2
CDR3 DNA: TGTGCCAGCAGCTTAGAGGGACTAGCGAACGAGCAGTTCTTC
CDR3 protein: CASSLEGLANEQFF

J gene: TRBJ2-5
CDR3 length: 13
clone size: -
V gene: TRBV5-6
D gene: -
CDR3 DNA: TGTGCCACCGGCCGGAGATCACAAGAGACCCAGTACTTC
CDR3 protein: CATGRRSQETQYF

J gene: TRBJ1-3
CDR3 length: 16
clone size: many
V gene: TRBV30
D gene: -
CDR3 DNA: TGTGCCTGGAGCGGACAAAGGACTGGCCCTGGAAACACCATATATTTT
CDR3 protein: CAWSGQRTGPGNTIYF

J gene: TRBJ1-3
CDR3 length: 12
clone size: -
V gene: TRBV28
D gene: -
CDR3 DNA: TGTGCCAGCAGTCCACCCCGAGGACGGGTATATTTT
CDR3 protein: CASSPPRGRVYF

J gene: TRBJ2-7
CDR3 length: 13
clone size: -
V gene: TRBV6-6
D gene: -
CDR3 DNA: TGTGCCAGCAGTTCCCGGACCCCGGTCGAGCAGTACTTC
CDR3 protein: CASSSRTPVEQYF

J gene: TRBJ1-1
CDR3 length: 11
clone size: -
V gene: TRBV29-1
D gene: -
CDR3 DNA: TGCAGCGTTTCAGGGAAGACTGAAGCTTTCTTT
CDR3 protein: CSVSGKTEAFF

J gene: TRBJ2-1
CDR3 length: 11
clone size: -
V gene: TRBV20-1
D gene: -
CDR3 DNA: TGCAGTGCTAGGGCGTACAATGAGCAGTTCTTC
CDR3 protein: CSARAYNEQFF

J gene: TRBJ1-2
CDR3 length: 13
clone size: -
V gene: TRBV2
D gene: TRBD1
CDR3 DNA: TGTGCCAGCAGGTTCAGGGGGGACTATGGCTACACCTTC
CDR3 protein: CASRFRGDYGYTF

J gene: TRBJ2-3
CDR3 length: 15
clone size: few
V gene: TRBV5-1
D gene: -
CDR3 DNA: TGCGCCAGCAGCTGGGGGGCCGCGAGAACAGATACGCAGTATTTT
CDR3 protein: CASSWGAARTDTQYF

J gene: TRBJ2-1
CDR3 length: 16
clone size: -
V gene: TRBV27
D gene: TRBD2
CDR3 DNA: TGTGCCAGCAGTGGGGGGACTAGCCTCGTTTACAATGAGCAGTTCTTC
CDR3 protein: CASSGGTSLVYNEQFF

J gene: TRBJ2-7
CDR3 length: 16
clone size: few
V gene: TRBV27
D gene: -
CDR3 DNA: TGTGCCAGCAGTTTATCGGAGGGGGCTCAAACCTACGAGCAGTACTTC
CDR3 protein: CASSLSEGAQTYEQYF

J gene: TRBJ1-5
CDR3 length: 15
clone size: -
V gene: TRBV4-1
D gene: -
CDR3 DNA: TGCGCCAGCAGCCAAGACTGGGACAGCAATCAGCCCCAGCATTTT
CDR3 protein: CASSQDWDSNQPQHF

J gene: TRBJ1-2
CDR3 length: 15
clone size: -
V gene: TRBV28
D gene: -
CDR3 DNA: TGTGCCAGCAGTTTTGACGGGGGGGCGCCCCCTGGCTACACCTTC
CDR3 protein: CASSFDGGAPPGYTF

J gene: TRBJ2-3
CDR3 length: 14
clone size: few
V gene: TRBV11-3
D gene: TRBD1
CDR3 DNA: TGTGCCAGCAGCCGGGACAGAGACACAGATACGCAGTATTTT
CDR3 protein: CASSRDRDTDTQYF

J gene: TRBJ2-1
CDR3 length: 13
clone size: -
V gene: TRBV7-9
D gene: -
CDR3 DNA: TGTGCCAGCAGCTCCTCAATTCGGAATGAGCAGTTCTTC
CDR3 protein: CASSSSIRNEQFF

J gene: TRBJ1-2
CDR3 length: 14
clone size: -
V gene: TRBV5-4
D gene: TRBD1
CDR3 DNA: TGTGCCAGCAGCTCGGTGGACAGGAACTATGGCTACACCTTC
CDR3 protein: CASSSVDRNYGYTF

J gene: TRBJ1-4
CDR3 length: 16
clone size: few
V gene: TRBV29-1
D gene: -
CDR3 DNA: TGCAGCGCTGGCAGGTGTTGTCTTGCAACTAATGAAAAACTGTTTTTT
CDR3 protein: CSAGRCCLATNEKLFF

J gene: TRBJ2-2
CDR3 length: 15
clone size: -
V gene: TRBV18
D gene: -
CDR3 DNA: TGTGCCAGCTCACCTGACCTTTCGAACACCGGGGAGCTGTTTTTT
CDR3 protein: CASSPDLSNTGELFF